The present T cell receptor beta chain was sequenced within a study of blood T cell repertoires in COVID-19. Data came from immunoSEQ multiplex PCR; TCRdb stores just in-frame clones and leaves some out. The table shows 50,000 or so clones, with roughly 79% occurring only once. CDR3 size: 16 residues. V was pared by 6 bases and J by 2 bases, with 9 bases of the junction left unmatched. Germline CDR1 reads MNHEY; CDR2 reads SMNVEV (reference sequence). The sequence derives from a woman aged 60 to 75 with acute or convalescent COVID-19. Sample: peripheral blood. This chain uses TRBV27 with TRBJ2-7; 11 nucleotides line up with TRBD2. The CDR3 DNA follows: TGTGCCAGCAGCCTTCTAGCGGGGGGTACTACCTACGAGCAGTACTTC. Translated: CASSLLAGGTTYEQYF.